A selection of T cell receptor beta chains follows, all from one sample in a study of Graves' ophthalmopathy and Graves' hyperthyroidism. TCRdb re-analysed the multiplex PCR reads in MiXCR, keeping a single row per CDR3 protein. The table lists under 350,000 distinct CDR3 sequences, roughly 16% of them singletons, with about 12% in the top ten. Material for sequencing was peripheral blood. The receptors here all came from an adult man with Graves' ophthalmopathy. The CDR3 runs from the conserved cysteine through the conserved F or W. D genes are given only for firm matches. Clone sizes are given selectively: once, few, many, or a class where the clone is expanded.

CSVEGYRGEAFF TGCAGCGTTGAAGGGTACAGGGGAGAAGCTTTCTTT many TRBD1 TRBJ1-1 TRBV29-1
CSARDKETQYF TGCAGTGCTAGAGATAAGGAGACCCAGTACTTC many . TRBJ2-5 TRBV20-1
CSVDSWLSGEETQYF TGCAGCGTTGACTCCTGGTTGTCGGGAGAAGAGACCCAGTACTTC . . TRBJ2-5 TRBV29-1
CASSQDNPPRGSQYF TGTGCCAGCAGCCAAGATAACCCCCCAAGAGGATCGCAGTACTTC many . TRBJ2-7 TRBV3-1
CAWNQGGSKPQHF TGTGCCTGGAACCAAGGAGGGTCCAAGCCCCAGCATTTT many . TRBJ1-5 TRBV30
CASSQAQGGGTEAFF TGTGCCAGCAGCCAAGCGCAGGGGGGGGGCACTGAAGCTTTCTTT many TRBD1 TRBJ1-1 TRBV14
CAISPTSGGASYEQYF TGTGCCATCAGCCCGACTAGCGGGGGGGCGTCCTACGAGCAGTACTTC many TRBD2 TRBJ2-7 TRBV10-3
CSVGQGGNQPQHF TGCAGCGTTGGACAGGGTGGGAATCAGCCCCAGCATTTT many TRBD1 TRBJ1-5 TRBV29-1
CASSGTFLNTGELFF TGTGCCAGCAGTGGGACATTCCTAAACACCGGGGAGCTGTTTTTT many . TRBJ2-2 TRBV6-1
CASSEEQNTGELFF TGTGCCAGCAGTGAAGAGCAGAACACCGGGGAGCTGTTTTTT many . TRBJ2-2 TRBV2
CASKRLTGDSNYEQYF TGCGCCAGCAAACGGCTCACTGGCGACAGTAACTACGAGCAGTACTTC many . TRBJ2-7 TRBV5-1
CATSSTATRGRTETQYF TGTGCCACCAGCAGCACCGCGACCCGAGGACGGACGGAGACCCAGTACTTC few . TRBJ2-5 TRBV15
CASSYSIFTGGFTEAFF TGTGCCAGCAGTTACTCGATTTTTACAGGGGGATTTACTGAAGCTTTCTTT . TRBD1 TRBJ1-1 TRBV6-5
CASSSIHREGNTEAFF TGTGCCAGCAGTTCCATCCACAGGGAAGGGAACACTGAAGCTTTCTTT many . TRBJ1-1 TRBV27
CASSKGGQHYGYTF TGTGCCAGCAGCAAAGGCGGACAGCACTATGGCTACACCTTC . . TRBJ1-2 TRBV6-2/TRBV6-3
CASSLPLRKTGENTEAFF TGTGCCAGCAGCTTACCGTTGAGAAAGACAGGTGAGAACACTGAAGCTTTCTTT many . TRBJ1-1 TRBV7-3
CASSDIQGAVGYTF TGTGCCAGCAGTGATATACAGGGGGCGGTTGGCTACACCTTC many TRBD1 TRBJ1-2 TRBV6-1
CASSLWLAGVEQYF TGTGCCAGCAGCTTATGGCTAGCGGGAGTCGAGCAGTACTTC . TRBD2 TRBJ2-7 TRBV7-2
CASRTARTGASTEAFF TGTGCCAGTAGGACGGCACGGACAGGGGCAAGCACTGAAGCTTTCTTT . TRBD1 TRBJ1-1 TRBV19
CAITGDRDHEQYF TGTGCCATCACGGGAGACAGGGACCACGAGCAGTACTTC . . TRBJ2-7 TRBV10-3
CSAPTSGRQETQYF TGCAGTGCTCCAACTAGCGGGAGACAAGAGACCCAGTACTTC many TRBD2 TRBJ2-5 TRBV20-1
CASSEVSLGGFNQPQHF TGTGCCAGCAGTGAAGTGTCCCTAGGGGGATTTAATCAGCCCCAGCATTTT . . TRBJ1-5 TRBV6-1